Listed below are T cell receptor beta chains from one sample, sequenced in a study of blood T cell repertoires in COVID-19. TCRdb's copy holds only in-frame clones and misses some; the assay was immunoSEQ multiplex PCR. The table shows 220,000 or so clones, with about 86% occurring only once. What was sequenced was PBMCs or T cells enriched from blood (not recorded which). The receptors come from a woman aged 40 to 50 with acute COVID-19. Both conserved end residues are part of each CDR3. D genes are given only for firm matches.

>TRBJ1-5|-|TRBV6-5
CASSWRLNSNQPQHF
>TRBJ1-6|-|TRBV9
CASSVLGEGSPLHF
>TRBJ1-1|-|TRBV6-1
CASSDGHPEAFF
>TRBJ1-1|-|TRBV2
CASSTMGRDTEAFF
>TRBJ2-1|TRBD2|TRBV7-2
CASSSPGTTPMGEQFF
>TRBJ1-1|-|TRBV10-3
CAISENYMNTEAFF
>TRBJ2-2|-|TRBV7-2
CASSQGHTITGELFF
>TRBJ1-3|-|TRBV3-1/TRBV3-2
CASSQATGQRNTIYF
>TRBJ2-7|TRBD2|TRBV28
CASSANGLARYEQYF
>TRBJ2-2|TRBD2|TRBV4-2
CASSQQPRGGYTGELFF
>TRBJ2-7|-|TRBV3-1/TRBV3-2
CASSQGGGPAPQYF
>TRBJ2-7|-|TRBV5-1
CASSLGGASSSYEQYF
>TRBJ2-1|TRBD2|TRBV10-2
CASSDQTSGGGYEQFF
>TRBJ1-1|TRBD1|TRBV11-3
CASSLQGASTEAFF
>TRBJ1-5|TRBD1|TRBV2
CASSGTGPRQPQHF
>TRBJ2-5|-|TRBV2
CASSDDYQETQYF
>TRBJ2-2|-|TRBV7-9
CASSPGTGELFF
>TRBJ2-1|TRBD2|TRBV11-3
CASSQNGLAENNEQFF
>TRBJ2-2|-|TRBV27
CASSSVNTGELFF
>TRBJ2-7|-|TRBV4-3
CASSQGTVAYEQYF
>TRBJ2-7|-|TRBV7-2
CASSTGRTSYEQYF
>TRBJ1-2|-|TRBV6-5
CASSILQGDYGYTF
>TRBJ2-7|-|TRBV27
CASKFRAGEIYEQYF
>TRBJ2-2|-|TRBV16
CASSQSFRRGDGGELFF
>TRBJ1-4|-|TRBV10-1
CASQYHRDEKLFF
>TRBJ2-3|TRBD2|TRBV9
CASSVGGAGVVGDTQYF
>TRBJ2-7|TRBD1|TRBV4-2
CASSQDSDRGEQYF
>TRBJ1-6|-|TRBV2
CASRPRVGNSPLHF
>TRBJ2-1|TRBD2|TRBV18
CASSPLIAGGIGDEQFF
>TRBJ2-1|TRBD2|TRBV5-5
CASSLATSGIYNEQFF
>TRBJ2-3|TRBD2|TRBV10-3
CAIRSASGSLSTDTQYF
>TRBJ1-1|TRBD1|TRBV7-9
CASSPGNRGVTEAFF
>TRBJ2-1|-|TRBV5-1
CASSSDTSYNEQFF
>TRBJ2-7|TRBD1|TRBV6-6
CASSQTFSGTGSYEQYF
>TRBJ2-5|TRBD2|TRBV5-1
CASSLSAGEIETQYF
>TRBJ2-5|TRBD2|TRBV3-1/TRBV3-2
CASSFSGSRQETQYF
>TRBJ1-1|TRBD1|TRBV19
CASNRQGVPNTEAFF
>TRBJ2-7|TRBD1|TRBV27
CASRKGTGKVGWNEQYF
>TRBJ1-5|-|TRBV27
CASSSSNNQPQHF
>TRBJ2-2|TRBD2|TRBV6-5
CASRWEGTNTGELFF
>TRBJ1-5|-|TRBV2
CASTSWSIRGQPQHF